Listed here is a single T cell receptor (beta chain). What it binds is not known. Profiled with immunoSEQ multiplex PCR; TCRdb holds only in-frame clones, not every one. The sample records some 81,000 clones, approximately 85% being singletons. Per germline, CDR1 MDHEN and CDR2 SYDVKM. V was shortened by 3 bases and J by 5 bases, with 10 bases between the two germline ends. This CDR3 has 13 amino acids. The sample is drawn from a study of T cell responses to AZD1222 COVID-19 vaccine. Findings of the study overall: Vaccination with two AZD1222 doses was followed by a rise in Spike-specific TCR breadth and depth. Clonal diversity may have been underestimated in mostly white British donors.

This chain uses TRBV28 with TRBJ1-1; maybe TRBD1 (5 bases). The TCR sequence derives from an adult who received the AZD1222 COVID-19 vaccine. Sequenced here: peripheral blood, sampled 28 days after the second AZD1222 dose. CDR3 nucleotides: TGTGCCAGCAGTTTGGCAGGGAGGACTGAAGCTTTCTTT. Translating it yields CASSLAGRTEAFF.